The clone carrying this T cell receptor (beta chain) was counted a single time. Its matching antigen is unknown. These data originate in a study of tumor and adjacent non-tumor tissue in lung cancer. Across the study: The cohort had about a dozen adenocarcinoma, a couple of squamous cell and 1 small cell patients. Study results and limitations: Tumor repertoires had a smaller top 100 clone share than normal lung.

This sample's RNA came from whole unsorted tissue. V lost 6 bases and J 6 bases, leaving 14 bases between the germline ends. The V gene's germline CDR1 is SGHNT and CDR2 YENEEA. The length of the CDR3 is 13 residues. A modified ARM-PCR protocol with three rounds of nested PCR amplified TCRbeta. MiXCR, applied by TCRdb to the multiplex PCR reads, yields one record per CDR3 protein. The sample lists some 200,000 distinct CDR3 sequences; roughly 70% were seen once. The chain uses TRBV11-3 and TRBJ1-1; tentatively, D is TRBD1 (5 bases). Sequencing was performed on lung tumor tissue. The origin of this receptor is a man in his sixties with non-small cell lung cancer. CDR3 sequence: CASSLGGDAEAFF. CDR3 bases: TGTGCCAGCAGTTTGGGGGGGGACGCTGAAGCTTTCTTT.